The TCR beta chain under discussion was sequenced for a study of blood T cell repertoires in COVID-19. The ends lost 5 bases at V and 4 bases at J; junction bases unmatched: 8. CDR3 length equals 16 residues. CDR1 is LNHDA and CDR2 is SQIVND in the germline V gene (reference sequence). About this clone: Additional DNA sequences in this sample encode the identical CDR3.

Method: immunoSEQ multiplex PCR; TCRdb's copy keeps in-frame clones and lacks some. The sample has about 250,000 clones; around 88% are singletons. The sample taken for sequencing was peripheral blood. The clonotype comes from a man older than 75 with acute or convalescent COVID-19. The chain joins TRBV19 to TRBJ2-6, with TRBD2 matching over 7 bases. The CDR3 nucleotides are TGTGCCAGTAGTCTTGGGGGGGATTCCGGGGCCAACGTCCTGACTTTC. Translating it yields CASSLGGDSGANVLTF.